Shown below are 20 T cell receptor beta chains from a single sample sequenced in a study of molecular identifiers for immune sequencing clone quantification. TCRdb re-analysed the PCR reads in MiXCR, keeping a single row per CDR3 protein. The sample carries about 500,000 distinct CDR3 sequences, about 22% recorded once. Sequenced sample: naive CD8+ T cells from blood, with Jurkat cell RNA spiked in. The subset is: FACS-sorted CD8+CD4-CCR7+CD45RA+ naive T cells. The receptors here all came from a human donor in good health. Some libraries in this study had Jurkat cell RNA spiked in.

This clonotype has just a few counts. This rearrangement joins TRBV27 to TRBJ2-1; 7 nucleotides line up with TRBD1. The CDR3 is 14 residues long. CDR1 is MNHEY, CDR2 SMNVEV, per germline (reference sequence). The V gene end was trimmed by 2 bases and the J gene end by 9 bases; junction bases not matched to a gene: 7. The CDR3 DNA reads TGTGCCAGCAGTTTAGGTCCAGGGGGTCTTGAGCAGTTCTTC. This codes for CASSLGPGGLEQFF.

At least ten counts were recorded for this clonotype. The J gene is TRBJ2-7, the V gene TRBV4-1, with 8 bases fitting TRBD2. Trimming at V came to 5 bases and at J to 6 bases, leaving 6 bases not matched to a gene. The V gene's germline CDR1 is MGHRA and CDR2 YSYEKL. The length of the CDR3 is 13 residues. The CDR3 loop reads CASSWGSGGEQYF. The CDR3 nucleotides read TGCGCCAGCAGCTGGGGGAGCGGGGGCGAGCAGTACTTC.

About this clonotype: This may be a read error: a much more frequent sequence differs by one nucleotide. The CDR3 loop is CASSLVTSGSVDTQYF. CDR3 DNA: TGTGCCAGCAGCTTGGTCACTAGCGGGAGTGTGGATACGCAGTATTTT. This chain links TRBV5-3 with TRBJ2-3, with 11 nucleotides matching TRBD2. Being an ORF, TRBV5-3 has a function that is uncertain. CDR3 length: 16 amino acids.

In its sample, this clonotype was seen many times. The chain combines TRBV28 with TRBJ1-5; D uncertain. This CDR3 comprises 14 residues. V gave up 7 bases and J gave up 5 bases, with 15 bases separating them. CDR1 and CDR2 from the germline V gene are MDHEN and SYDVKM. The CDR3: CASKTAAYHQPQHF. In nucleotides, the CDR3 is TGTGCCAGCAAGACCGCAGCCTATCATCAGCCCCAGCATTTT.

The table lists this clonotype with many counts. The rearrangement links TRBV5-1 to TRBJ2-7; D might be TRBD1 or TRBD2, each matching 6 bases. This CDR3 is built from 15 residues. CDR1 and CDR2 (germline): SGHRS, YFSETQ. Deletions cut 1 base from V and 4 bases from J, with 15 bases between. For the CDR3, the DNA is TGCGCCAGCAGCTTGCTGGTGGGGGGCCCGTACGAGCAGTACTTC. This encodes CASSLLVGGPYEQYF.

The chain links TRBV18 to TRBJ1-4; no clear D gene. This CDR3 is 14 amino acids long. V lost 4 bases, J lost 8 bases, and 14 bases lay in between. Germline lookup yields CDR1 KGHSH and CDR2 LQKENI. Written as DNA, the CDR3 is TGTGCCAGCTCACGGGATTACAACGCCGAAAAACTGTTTTTT. Translation: CASSRDYNAEKLFF.

As for this clonotype: Compared with germline, one end of the junction differs, possibly owing to a read error. The chain joins TRBV2 to TRBJ2-2, with 9 bases fitting TRBD1. Germline V gives CDR1 SNHLY, CDR2 FYNNEI. There are 15 residues in the CDR3. Here the CDR3 reads CTSSWTGENTGELFF. Written as DNA, the CDR3 is TGTACCAGCAGTTGGACAGGGGAAAACACCGGGGAGCTGTTTTTT. Using reference TRBV2 and TRBJ2-2 for the parts outside the CDR3, the full variable domain is EPEVTQTPSHQVTQMGQEVILRCVPISNHLYFYWYRQILGQKVEFLVSFYNNEISEKSEIFDDQFSVERPDGSNFTLKIRSTKLEDSAMYFCTSSWTGENTGELFFGEGSRLTVL.

This clonotype has a handful of counts. The J gene is TRBJ2-1, the V gene TRBV7-9, with 8 positions matching TRBD2. V was pared by 5 bases and J by 6 bases, with 12 bases of the junction left unmatched. The CDR3 is made up of 16 amino acids. Germline-derived CDR1 and CDR2 are SEHNR and FQNEAQ (reference sequence). The CDR3 reads CASSPVGTRSINEQFF. The CDR3 DNA is TGTGCCAGCAGCCCAGTGGGGACTAGATCCATCAATGAGCAGTTCTTC.

A note on this clonotype: A much larger clone lies one base from this, so it may be a read error. V and J are TRBV7-2 and TRBJ2-6; D ambiguous. The germline V gene has CDR1 SGHTA and CDR2 FQGNSA. This CDR3 has 16 amino acids. The CDR3 loop reads CASSPVSSSEANVLTF. CDR3 nucleotides: TGTGCCAGCAGCCCCGTTAGTAGCTCTGAGGCCAACGTCCTGACTTTC. The variable domain in full, with the rest retrieved from reference TRBV7-2 and TRBJ2-6, is GAGVSQSPSNKVTEKGKDVELRCDPISGHTALYWYRQSLGQGLEFLIYFQGNSAPDKSGLPSDRFSAERTGGSVSTLTIQRTQQEDSAVYLCASSPVSSSEANVLTFGAGSRLTVL.

This clonotype has at least ten counts. The genes are TRBV2 and TRBJ2-7, with unresolved D. The V gene's germline CDR1 is SNHLY and CDR2 FYNNEI. The CDR3 contains 16 residues. V lost 1 base to trimming and J lost 0 bases, with 13 bases between them. The CDR3 bases are TGTGCCAGCAGTGAAGGCGTCAGAAGGAGCTCCTACGAGCAGTACTTC. It is translated as CASSEGVRRSSYEQYF.

This clonotype was detected many times. The J gene is TRBJ2-1, the V gene TRBV2; D unclear. This CDR3 is built from 15 residues. Looked up from germline, CDR1 is SNHLY and CDR2 is FYNNEI. V dropped 7 bases and J dropped 0 bases, with 13 bases sitting between them. The CDR3 region is CASIHGPDSYNEQFF. The CDR3 DNA sequence: TGTGCCAGCATTCATGGGCCAGACTCCTACAATGAGCAGTTCTTC.

This clonotype was seen ten or more times. The rearrangement uses TRBV4-1 and TRBJ2-3, with 7 bases matching TRBD2. The V segment lost 1 base and the J segment 8 bases; nucleotides outside the gene matches: 15. The CDR3 is 17 residues long. Per germline, CDR1 MGHRA and CDR2 YSYEKL. CDR3 loop: CASSQAPLALVGATQYF. The CDR3 nucleotides are TGCGCCAGCAGCCAAGCACCACTAGCGCTGGTGGGCGCTACGCAGTATTTT.

Remarks on this clonotype: The junction shows a germline mismatch at one end, possibly a read error. CDR3: CVSSPGDTSYGYTF. The CDR3, as DNA: TGCGTCAGCAGTCCGGGGGACACCTCATATGGCTACACCTTC. The chain links TRBV4-1 to TRBJ1-2, with D perhaps matching TRBD1 (6 bases). Germline CDR1 is MGHRA and CDR2 is YSYEKL. The CDR3 is 14 amino acids.

This clonotype was counted many times. This chain links TRBV9 with TRBJ1-1, with 7 bases aligning to TRBD1. Germline V gene data show CDR1 as SGDLS and CDR2 as YYNGEE. This CDR3 comprises 16 residues. Germline trimming cut 3 bases from V and 0 bases from J; bases unmatched to any gene: 8. The CDR3 here is CASSAMTGFLNTEAFF. CDR3 sequence (DNA): TGTGCCAGCAGCGCAATGACAGGGTTCCTGAACACTGAAGCTTTCTTT. Complete variable domain (other parts from reference TRBV9 and TRBJ1-1): DSGVTQTPKHLITATGQRVTLRCSPRSGDLSVYWYQQSLDQGLQFLIQYYNGEERAKGNILERFSAQQFPDLHSELNLSSLELGDSALYFCASSAMTGFLNTEAFFGQGTRLTVV.

The V call is TRBV7-2, the J call TRBJ1-6; unclear D gene. Looked up from germline, CDR1 is SGHTA and CDR2 is FQGNSA. The CDR3 loop spans 17 amino acids. The V and J ends lost 3 bases and 7 bases respectively, with 19 bases between them. The DNA for the CDR3 is TGTGCCAGCAGCTTGGACCCGGTGGCGCTTCAGAATTCACCCCTCCACTTT. This translates into CASSLDPVALQNSPLHF.

The CDR3 sequence: CASSPPEFTGELFF. The CDR3 DNA sequence: TGTGCCAGCAGCCCCCCGGAGTTCACCGGGGAGCTGTTTTTT. The chain carries TRBV13 and TRBJ2-2, with unresolved D. Germline V CDR1 and CDR2: PRHDT, FYEKMQ (reference sequence). The CDR3 length is 14 residues. V was trimmed by 5 bases and J by 4 bases, leaving 11 bases between them. The full variable domain, with the rest looked up from reference TRBV13 and TRBJ2-2, is AAGVIQSPRHLIKEKRETATLKCYPIPRHDTVYWYQQGPGQDPQFLISFYEKMQSDKGSIPDRFSAQQFSDYHSELNMSSLELGDSALYFCASSPPEFTGELFFGEGSRLTVL.

The chain recombines TRBV7-6 with TRBJ1-6; TRBD1 matches at 12 bases. Trimming at V came to 4 bases and at J to 7 bases, leaving 11 bases not matched to a gene. The CDR3 contains 18 residues. Per the germline V gene, CDR1 is SGHVS and CDR2 is FNYEAQ. CDR3 amino acids: CASSSFPPGTGGNSPLHF. In nucleotides, the CDR3 is TGTGCCAGCAGCTCTTTCCCCCCCGGGACAGGGGGCAATTCACCCCTCCACTTT.

Only a few counts were recorded for this clonotype. This CDR3 reads CASSQTVGQGEVEQYF. Written as DNA, the CDR3 is TGCGCCAGCAGCCAAACCGTTGGACAGGGGGAGGTCGAGCAGTACTTC. The J gene is TRBJ2-7, the V gene TRBV4-1; 10 bases align to TRBD1. The CDR3 sequence is 16 residues long. From germline, CDR1 is MGHRA and CDR2 YSYEKL. V gave up 2 bases and J gave up 6 bases; unmatched junction bases: 10.

The sample holds a few counts of this clonotype. V usage is TRBV4-1 and J usage is TRBJ2-7, with D tentatively TRBD2 (5 bases). V lost 3 bases and J lost 3, with 15 bases in between. Per germline, CDR1 MGHRA and CDR2 YSYEKL. The CDR3 runs 15 residues. CDR3 sequence: CASSQGYGVGYEQYF. The CDR3 DNA is TGCGCCAGCAGCCAGGGGTACGGGGTAGGCTACGAGCAGTACTTC.

This clonotype was seen repeatedly, ten times or more. The J gene is TRBJ2-7, the V gene TRBV29-1; TRBD1 matches at 7 bases. In germline, CDR1 is SQVTM, CDR2 ANQGSEA. J lost 7 bases, V lost 2 bases, and 8 bases had no gene match. The CDR3 loop spans 13 amino acids. The CDR3 sequence is CSVEWTPRGEQYF. The CDR3 nucleotides are TGCAGCGTTGAATGGACACCCAGGGGGGAGCAGTACTTC.